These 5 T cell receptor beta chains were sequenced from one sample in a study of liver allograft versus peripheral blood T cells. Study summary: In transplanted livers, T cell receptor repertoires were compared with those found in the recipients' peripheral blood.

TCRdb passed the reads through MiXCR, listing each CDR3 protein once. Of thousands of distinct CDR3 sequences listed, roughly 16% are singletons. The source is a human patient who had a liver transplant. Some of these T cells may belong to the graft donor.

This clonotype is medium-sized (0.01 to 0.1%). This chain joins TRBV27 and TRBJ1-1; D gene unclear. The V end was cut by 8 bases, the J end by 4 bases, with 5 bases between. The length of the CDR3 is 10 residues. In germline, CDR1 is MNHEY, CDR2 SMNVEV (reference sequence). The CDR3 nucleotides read TGTGCCAGCGGGAGCACTGAAGCTTTCTTT. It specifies CASGSTEAFF.

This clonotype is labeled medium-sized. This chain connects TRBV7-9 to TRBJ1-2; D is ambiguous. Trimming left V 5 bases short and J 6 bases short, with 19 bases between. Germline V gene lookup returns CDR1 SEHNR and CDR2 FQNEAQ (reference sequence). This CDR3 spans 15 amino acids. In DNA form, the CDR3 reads TGTGCCAGCAGCCAGTCCGGTACCCCTTCTGATGGCTACACCTTC. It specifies CASSQSGTPSDGYTF.

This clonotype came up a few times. The CDR3 nucleotides read TGTGCCAGCAGTTACTCGGGACAGACAGATACGCAGTATTTT. Its translation: CASSYSGQTDTQYF. The chain employs TRBV6-5 and TRBJ2-3, with TRBD1 identical over 7 bases. The CDR3 extends over 14 amino acids. Trimming at V came to 0 bases and at J to 3 bases, leaving 0 bases not matched to a gene. The V gene's germline CDR1 is MNHEY and CDR2 SVGAGI.

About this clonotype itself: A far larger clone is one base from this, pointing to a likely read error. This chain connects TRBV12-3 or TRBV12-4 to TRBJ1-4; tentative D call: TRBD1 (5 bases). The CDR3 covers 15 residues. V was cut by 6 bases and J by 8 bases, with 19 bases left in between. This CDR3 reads CASSLLGTKEEKLFF. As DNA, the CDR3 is TGTGCCAGCAGCCTCCTAGGGACTAAGGAGGAAAAACTGTTTTTT.

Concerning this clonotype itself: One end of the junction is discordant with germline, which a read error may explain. CDR3 protein: CSARPESSCNEQFF. DNA for the CDR3: TGCAGTGCCCGCCCCGAGAGCTCCTGCAATGAGCAGTTCTTC. The V and J genes are TRBV20-1 and TRBJ2-1, with no clear D. From germline, CDR1 is DFQATT and CDR2 SNEGSKA (reference sequence). CDR3 length: 14 residues.